This is a list of T cell receptor beta chains from one sample in a study of blood T cell repertoires in COVID-19. Sequencing was performed with immunoSEQ multiplex PCR; in TCRdb, only in-frame clones are kept and a portion is missing. The sample yields around 190,000 clones, 75% to 85% seen once. Sequencing was performed on PBMCs or T cells enriched from blood (not recorded which). The origin of the receptors is a man aged 40-49 years who had recovered from COVID-19. CDR3s include the opening cysteine and the closing phenylalanine or tryptophan. D genes are given only for firm matches. Clone size is given for some rows only: seen once, a few or many times, or a class if the clone is expanded.

V gene,clone size,J gene,D gene,CDR3 length,CDR3 DNA,CDR3 protein
TRBV10-2,.,TRBJ1-2,.,13,TGCGCCAGCAGTAGTTACAGGAGCTATGGCTACACCTTC,CASSSYRSYGYTF
TRBV5-1,.,TRBJ2-2,TRBD2,15,TGCGCCAGCAGCTTTGGTAGCGGGAACTCCGGGGAGCTGTTTTTT,CASSFGSGNSGELFF
TRBV9,.,TRBJ1-2,TRBD1,13,TGTGCCAGCAGCTCTGACAGGGGACATGGCTACACCTTC,CASSSDRGHGYTF
TRBV5-1,.,TRBJ2-7,.,14,TGCGCCAGCAGCTTTATGTCCTCGGGCTACGAGCAGTACTTC,CASSFMSSGYEQYF
TRBV20-1,once,TRBJ1-2,TRBD1,14,TGCAGTGCTAGTACGGGACAGGGGGGCTATGGCTACACCTTC,CSASTGQGGYGYTF
TRBV2,.,TRBJ2-2,.,15,TGTGCCAGCAGTGAACTTGGGGCAGCTGCCGGGGAGCTGTTTTTT,CASSELGAAAGELFF
TRBV3-1/TRBV3-2,once,TRBJ1-4,TRBD1,18,TGTGCCAGCAGCCCAGTGGGACAGGGCCTTGCAACTAATGAAAAACTGTTTTTT,CASSPVGQGLATNEKLFF
TRBV19,.,TRBJ1-4,.,17,TGTGCCAGTAGTATTTCTGCAGGGGTGGGAACTAATGAAAAACTGTTTTTT,CASSISAGVGTNEKLFF
TRBV2,few,TRBJ2-1,.,13,TGTGCCAGCAGTGGGGGGGTTCACAATGAGCAGTTCTTC,CASSGGVHNEQFF
TRBV24-1,few,TRBJ2-5,TRBD2,16,TGTGCCACCAGTGACCCTAGCGGGAAGTACCAAGAGACCCAGTACTTC,CATSDPSGKYQETQYF
TRBV5-1,.,TRBJ1-1,TRBD1,14,TGCGCCAGCAGCTCAGGGGGCTCGGACACTGAAGCTTTCTTT,CASSSGGSDTEAFF
TRBV5-1,.,TRBJ1-1,.,13,TGCGCCAGCAGCTTTAACAGTAAATCTGAAGCTTTCTTT,CASSFNSKSEAFF
TRBV4-1,.,TRBJ2-7,.,15,TGCGCCAGCAGCGAGGGCAGGGGCACTACCTACGAGCAGTACTTC,CASSEGRGTTYEQYF
TRBV3-1/TRBV3-2,.,TRBJ1-2,.,15,TGTGCCAGCAGTCGCGCAGGGGTCGAGGGCTATGGCTACACCTTC,CASSRAGVEGYGYTF
TRBV30,.,TRBJ1-3,.,15,TGTGCCTGGAGTCCGGGTTATCTCTCTGGAAACACCATATATTTT,CAWSPGYLSGNTIYF
TRBV12-3/TRBV12-4,.,TRBJ1-2,.,13,TGTGCCAGCGAAATGCTGGAGCGGTATGGCTACACCTTC,CASEMLERYGYTF
TRBV2,.,TRBJ1-2,.,16,TGTGCCAGCAGTGAAGGGGGAGCCCTCAGAATCTATGGCTACACCTTC,CASSEGGALRIYGYTF
TRBV3-1/TRBV3-2,.,TRBJ2-5,.,17,TGTGCCAGCAGCCCAAGGAGTGGGGGCGCCTCCCAAGAGACCCAGTACTTC,CASSPRSGGASQETQYF
TRBV6-5,.,TRBJ2-1,.,15,TGTGCCAGCAGACAGACCGTCTTCTCCTACAATGAGCAGTTCTTC,CASRQTVFSYNEQFF
TRBV7-7,.,TRBJ2-1,TRBD2,17,TGTGCCAGCAGCTTAAATGGAGGTCTAGCGGTATTGAATGAGCAGTTCTTC,CASSLNGGLAVLNEQFF
TRBV7-9,.,TRBJ1-2,TRBD1,14,TGTGCCAGCAGCTCAAGGGACAGGGCAGGTGGCTACACCTTC,CASSSRDRAGGYTF
TRBV9,.,TRBJ1-6,.,13,TGTGCCAGCAGCGTAGGAAGGGGATCACCCCTCCACTTT,CASSVGRGSPLHF
TRBV6-2/TRBV6-3,.,TRBJ2-6,.,16,TGTGCCAGCAGTCCGCATCAGGGATCTGGGGCCAACGTCCTGACTTTC,CASSPHQGSGANVLTF
TRBV19,.,TRBJ2-2,.,16,TGTGCCAGTAGTATAACTTTTGCGACAGTCGCCGGGGAGCTGTTTTTT,CASSITFATVAGELFF
TRBV12-5,.,TRBJ1-2,.,12,TGTGCTAGTGGTTCCGACTACTATGGCTACACCTTC,CASGSDYYGYTF